This T cell receptor beta chain came from a study of CD8 T cells in Susac syndrome. The germline V gene has CDR1 LNHDA and CDR2 SQIVND (reference sequence). The CDR3 consists of 15 residues. V dropped 1 base and J dropped 1 base, with 10 bases sitting between them. The count of this clonotype is one. RNA was extracted with the RNeasy kit, and a quantity of roughly 0.5 to 1 ug was reverse transcribed using random hexamers. The amplification used immunoSEQ multiplex PCR on TCR beta CDR3; it spanned 54 Vbeta and 13 Jbeta. TCRdb independently ran MiXCR on the immunoSEQ multiplex PCR reads; one entry per CDR3 protein. The sample lists 200,000 or so distinct CDR3 sequences, roughly 96% occurring once.

The sequence was obtained from a human donor with multiple sclerosis. The chain combines TRBV19 with TRBJ2-5; D not certain. What was sequenced was CD4+ T cells from PBMCs. For the CDR3, the DNA is TGTGCCAGTAGTATAGTGGAAAACGGCCAAGAGACCCAGTACTTC. Amino acids: CASSIVENGQETQYF.